The source of this TCR beta chain is a study of patients and donors after allogeneic stem cell transplantation. Via MiXCR, TCRdb re-called the RT-PCR reads, giving one row per CDR3 protein. There are over 400,000 distinct CDR3 sequences in the sample; 16% occur only once, and around 7.2% lies in the top ten. The table lists this clonotype with a few counts. The CDR3 contains 13 residues. V trimming: 6 bases; J trimming: 6 bases; junction bases outside the gene matches: 7. The specimen was blood, either unsorted or a sorted T cell fraction (not recorded which). The V call is TRBV12-3 or TRBV12-4, the J call TRBJ1-2; 7 bases fit TRBD1. This clonotype was obtained from a human donor who was either an allogeneic HSCT recipient or a stem cell or donor lymphocyte infusion donor (not recorded which). It is not recorded whose cells these are; they may come from a transplant donor. The CDR3: CASSPRGWDGYTF. CDR3 nucleotide sequence: TGTGCCAGCAGCCCCAGGGGGTGGGATGGCTACACCTTC.